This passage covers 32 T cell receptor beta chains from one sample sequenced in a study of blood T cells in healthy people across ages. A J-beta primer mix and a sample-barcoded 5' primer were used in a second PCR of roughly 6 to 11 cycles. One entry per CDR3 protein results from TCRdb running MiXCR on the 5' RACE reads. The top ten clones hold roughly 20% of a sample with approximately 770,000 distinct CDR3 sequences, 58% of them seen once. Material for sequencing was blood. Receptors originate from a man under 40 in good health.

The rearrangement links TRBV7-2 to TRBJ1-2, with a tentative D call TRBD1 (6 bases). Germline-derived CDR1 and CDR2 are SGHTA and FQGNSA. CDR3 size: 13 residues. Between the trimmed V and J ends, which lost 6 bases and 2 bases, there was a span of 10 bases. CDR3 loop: CASRSTGNYGYTF. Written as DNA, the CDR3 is TGTGCCAGCAGATCAACAGGGAACTATGGCTACACCTTC.

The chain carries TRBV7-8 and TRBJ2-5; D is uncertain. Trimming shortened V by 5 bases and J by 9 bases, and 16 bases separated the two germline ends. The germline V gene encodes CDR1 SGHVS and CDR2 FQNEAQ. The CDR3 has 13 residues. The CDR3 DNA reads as TGTGCCAGCAGCGCTGGACCTCTTTTGTCCCAGTACTTC. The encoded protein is CASSAGPLLSQYF.

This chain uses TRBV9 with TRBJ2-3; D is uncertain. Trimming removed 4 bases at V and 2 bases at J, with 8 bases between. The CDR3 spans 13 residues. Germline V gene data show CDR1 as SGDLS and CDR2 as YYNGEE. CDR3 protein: CASSLPVTDTQYF. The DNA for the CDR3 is TGTGCCAGCAGCCTCCCCGTCACAGATACGCAGTATTTT.

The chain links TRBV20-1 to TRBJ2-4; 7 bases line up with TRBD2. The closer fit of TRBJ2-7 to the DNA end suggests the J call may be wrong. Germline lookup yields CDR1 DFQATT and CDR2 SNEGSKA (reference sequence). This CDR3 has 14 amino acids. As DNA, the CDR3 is TGCAGTGCTAGTGAGATAGCGGGCTTCTACGAGCAGTACTTC. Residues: CSASEIAGFYEQYF.

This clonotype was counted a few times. The CDR3 nucleotides are TGTGCCAGCAGTTACAGGGCCTACGAGCAGTACTTC. Amino acid sequence: CASSYRAYEQYF. V and J are TRBV6-6 and TRBJ2-7; D gene unclear. V lost 2 bases to trimming and J lost 2 bases, with 4 bases between them. CDR3 length: 12 residues. Germline CDR1 and CDR2: MNHNY and SVGAGI (reference sequence).

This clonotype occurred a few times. The CDR3 DNA is TGCGCCAGCAGCTTGGAGGCACTAGCGGGATCAGAGACCCAGTACTTC. Translated: CASSLEALAGSETQYF. The chain couples TRBV5-1 to TRBJ2-5; TRBD2 matches 10 bases. This CDR3 is 16 amino acids long. Losses at the gene ends were 0 bases for V and 4 bases for J; bases not matched to a gene: 6. Looked up from germline, CDR1 is SGHRS and CDR2 is YFSETQ. The whole variable domain, filled in from reference TRBV5-1 and TRBJ2-5, reads KAGVTQTPRYLIKTRGQQVTLSCSPISGHRSVSWYQQTPGQGLQFLFEYFSETQRNKGNFPGRFSGRQFSNSRSEMNVSTLELGDSALYLCASSLEALAGSETQYFGPGTRLLVL.

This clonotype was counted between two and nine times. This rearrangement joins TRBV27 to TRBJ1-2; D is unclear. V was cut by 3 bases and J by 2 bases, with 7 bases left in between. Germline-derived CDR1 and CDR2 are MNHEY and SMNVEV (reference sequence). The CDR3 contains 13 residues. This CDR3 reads CASSFGSNYGYTF. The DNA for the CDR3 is TGTGCCAGCAGTTTTGGCAGCAACTATGGCTACACCTTC.

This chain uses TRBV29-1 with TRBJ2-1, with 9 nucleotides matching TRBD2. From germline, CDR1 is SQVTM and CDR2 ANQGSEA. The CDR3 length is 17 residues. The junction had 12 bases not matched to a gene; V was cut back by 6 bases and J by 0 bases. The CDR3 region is CSVDRLAGTSSYNEQFF. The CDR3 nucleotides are TGCAGCGTAGATAGGCTAGCGGGGACGAGCTCCTACAATGAGCAGTTCTTC.

As DNA, the CDR3 is TGTGCCAGAGCAACGGGACAGGGGGAGTACGAGCAGTACTTC. Protein product: CARATGQGEYEQYF. The rearrangement joins TRBV6-5 to TRBJ2-7, with TRBD1 identical over 11 bases. The ends lost 9 bases at V and 4 bases at J; junction bases unmatched: 8. The CDR3 totals 14 residues. Germline V gene lookup returns CDR1 MNHEY and CDR2 SVGAGI.

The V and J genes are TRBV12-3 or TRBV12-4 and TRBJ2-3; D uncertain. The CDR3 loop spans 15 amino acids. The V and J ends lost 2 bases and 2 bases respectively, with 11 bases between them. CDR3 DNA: TGTGCCAGCAGTTTATCCCGGGTCCTCACAGATACGCAGTATTTT. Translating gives CASSLSRVLTDTQYF.

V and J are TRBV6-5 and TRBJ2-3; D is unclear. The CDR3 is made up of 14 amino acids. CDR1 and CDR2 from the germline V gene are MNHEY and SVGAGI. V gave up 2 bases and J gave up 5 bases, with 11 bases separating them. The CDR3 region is CASSYPAGGDTQYF. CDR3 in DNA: TGTGCCAGCAGTTACCCCGCTGGCGGAGATACGCAGTATTTT.

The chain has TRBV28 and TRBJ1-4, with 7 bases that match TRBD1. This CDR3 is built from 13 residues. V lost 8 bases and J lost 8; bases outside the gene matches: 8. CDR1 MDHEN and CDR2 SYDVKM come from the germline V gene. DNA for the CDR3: TGTGCCAGCGGAATGACAGGGAACGAAAAACTGTTTTTT. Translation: CASGMTGNEKLFF. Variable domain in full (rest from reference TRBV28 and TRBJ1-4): DVKVTQSSRYLVKRTGEKVFLECVQDMDHENMFWYRQDPGLGLRLIYFSYDVKMKEKGDIPEGYSVSREKKERFSLILESASTNQTSMYLCASGMTGNEKLFFGSGTQLSVL.

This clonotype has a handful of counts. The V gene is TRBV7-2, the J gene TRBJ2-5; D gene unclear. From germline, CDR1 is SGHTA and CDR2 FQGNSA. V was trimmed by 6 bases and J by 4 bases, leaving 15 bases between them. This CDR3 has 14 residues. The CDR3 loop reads CASSSRILRETQYF. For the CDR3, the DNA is TGTGCCAGCAGTAGCAGGATTTTGAGAGAGACCCAGTACTTC.

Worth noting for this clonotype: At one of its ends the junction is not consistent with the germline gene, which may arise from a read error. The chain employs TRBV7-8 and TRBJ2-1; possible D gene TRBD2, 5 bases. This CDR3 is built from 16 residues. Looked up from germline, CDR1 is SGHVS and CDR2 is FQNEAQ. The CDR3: CASSKQPGSSCNEQFF. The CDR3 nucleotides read TGTGCCAGCAGCAAGCAACCGGGGAGCTCCTGCAATGAGCAGTTCTTC.

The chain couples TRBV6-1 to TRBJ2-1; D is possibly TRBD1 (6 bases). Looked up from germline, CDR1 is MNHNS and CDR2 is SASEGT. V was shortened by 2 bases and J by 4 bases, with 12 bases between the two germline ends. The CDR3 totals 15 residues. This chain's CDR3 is CASSEFMDRYNEQFF. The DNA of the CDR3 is TGTGCCAGCAGTGAATTCATGGACAGATACAATGAGCAGTTCTTC.

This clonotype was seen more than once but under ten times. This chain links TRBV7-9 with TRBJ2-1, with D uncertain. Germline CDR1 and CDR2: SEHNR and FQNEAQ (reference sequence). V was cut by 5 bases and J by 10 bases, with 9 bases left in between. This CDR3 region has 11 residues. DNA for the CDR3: TGTGCCAGCAGCCGTAATGGGGAGCAGTTCTTC. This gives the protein CASSRNGEQFF. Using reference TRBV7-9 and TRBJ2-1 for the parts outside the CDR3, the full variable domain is DTGVSQNPRHKITKRGQNVTFRCDPISEHNRLYWYRQTLGQGPEFLTYFQNEAQLEKSRLLSDRFSAERPKGSFSTLEIQRTEQGDSAMYLCASSRNGEQFFGPGTRLTVL.

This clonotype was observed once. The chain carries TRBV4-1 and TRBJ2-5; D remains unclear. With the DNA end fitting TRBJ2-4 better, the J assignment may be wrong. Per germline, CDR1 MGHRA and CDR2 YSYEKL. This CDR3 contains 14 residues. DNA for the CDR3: TGCGCCAGCAGCCATCCAGCGACTAAAAACATTCAGTACTTC. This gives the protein CASSHPATKNIQYF.

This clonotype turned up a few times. CDR3 sequence (DNA): TGCGCCAGCAGTCCAGGGGAGACCACAGATACGCAGTATTTT. It codes for CASSPGETTDTQYF. This rearrangement joins TRBV5-1 to TRBJ2-3, with D possibly matching TRBD1 (6 bases). Trimming took 5 bases from V and 2 from J, leaving 12 bases between them. Germline loops: CDR1 SGHRS, CDR2 YFSETQ. This CDR3 contains 14 residues.

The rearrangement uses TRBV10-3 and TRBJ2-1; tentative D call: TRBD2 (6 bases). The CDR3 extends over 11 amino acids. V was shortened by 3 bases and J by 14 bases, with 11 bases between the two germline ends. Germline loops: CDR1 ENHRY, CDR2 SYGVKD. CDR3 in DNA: TGTGCCATCAGTGACTCGGGACTTAAGTTCTTC. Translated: CAISDSGLKFF.

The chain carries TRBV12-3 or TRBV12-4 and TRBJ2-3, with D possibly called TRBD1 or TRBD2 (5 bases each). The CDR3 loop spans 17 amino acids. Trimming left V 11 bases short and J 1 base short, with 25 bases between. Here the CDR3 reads CAVPGTTSSLRTDTQYF. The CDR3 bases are TGTGCCGTTCCGGGGACCACCTCCTCATTGCGCACAGATACGCAGTATTTT.

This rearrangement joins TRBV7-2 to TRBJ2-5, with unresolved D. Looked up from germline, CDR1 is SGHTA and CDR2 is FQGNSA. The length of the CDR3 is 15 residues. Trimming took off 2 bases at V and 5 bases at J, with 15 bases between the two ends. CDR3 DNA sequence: TGTGCCAGCAGCTTACGGTGGCAGCTGGTGGAGACCCAGTACTTC. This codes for CASSLRWQLVETQYF. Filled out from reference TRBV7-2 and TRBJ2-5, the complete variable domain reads GAGVSQSPSNKVTEKGKDVELRCDPISGHTALYWYRQSLGQGLEFLIYFQGNSAPDKSGLPSDRFSAERTGGSVSTLTIQRTQQEDSAVYLCASSLRWQLVETQYFGPGTRLLVL.

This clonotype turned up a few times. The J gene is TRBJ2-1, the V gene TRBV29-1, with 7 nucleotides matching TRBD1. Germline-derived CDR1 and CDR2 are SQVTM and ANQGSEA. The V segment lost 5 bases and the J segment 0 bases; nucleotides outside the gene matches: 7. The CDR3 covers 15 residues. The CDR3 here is CSVSEGASSYNEQFF. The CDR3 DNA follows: TGCAGCGTTTCCGAGGGGGCGAGCTCCTACAATGAGCAGTTCTTC.

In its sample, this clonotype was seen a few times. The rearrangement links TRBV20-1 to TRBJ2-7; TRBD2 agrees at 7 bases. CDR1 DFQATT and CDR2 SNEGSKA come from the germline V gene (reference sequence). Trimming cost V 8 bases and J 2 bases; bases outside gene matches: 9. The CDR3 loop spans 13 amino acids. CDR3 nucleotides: TGCAGTCCGGTACTAGCGTTTGCCTACGAGCAGTACTTC. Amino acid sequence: CSPVLAFAYEQYF.

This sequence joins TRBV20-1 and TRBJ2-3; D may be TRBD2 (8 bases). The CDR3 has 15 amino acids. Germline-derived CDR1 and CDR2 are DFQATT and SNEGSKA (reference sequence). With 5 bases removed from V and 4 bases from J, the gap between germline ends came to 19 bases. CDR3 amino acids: CSAFKVAGQSDTQYF. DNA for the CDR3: TGCAGTGCTTTCAAGGTAGCGGGACAGTCAGATACGCAGTATTTT.

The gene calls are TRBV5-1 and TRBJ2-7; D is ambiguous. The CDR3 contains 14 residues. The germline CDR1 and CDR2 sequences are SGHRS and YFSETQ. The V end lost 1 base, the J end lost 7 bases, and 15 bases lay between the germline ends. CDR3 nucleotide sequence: TGCGCCAGCAGCTTGAATACCGAGTCGCCAGAGCAGTACTTC. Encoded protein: CASSLNTESPEQYF. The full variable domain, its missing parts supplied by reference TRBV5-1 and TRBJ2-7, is KAGVTQTPRYLIKTRGQQVTLSCSPISGHRSVSWYQQTPGQGLQFLFEYFSETQRNKGNFPGRFSGRQFSNSRSEMNVSTLELGDSALYLCASSLNTESPEQYFGPGTRLTVT.

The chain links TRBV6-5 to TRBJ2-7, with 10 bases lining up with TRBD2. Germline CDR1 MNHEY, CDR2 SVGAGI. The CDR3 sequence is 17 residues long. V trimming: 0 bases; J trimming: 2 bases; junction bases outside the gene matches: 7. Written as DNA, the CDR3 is TGTGCCAGCAGTTACTCGCCAAGCGGGAGGGCTGCCTACGAGCAGTACTTC. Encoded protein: CASSYSPSGRAAYEQYF.

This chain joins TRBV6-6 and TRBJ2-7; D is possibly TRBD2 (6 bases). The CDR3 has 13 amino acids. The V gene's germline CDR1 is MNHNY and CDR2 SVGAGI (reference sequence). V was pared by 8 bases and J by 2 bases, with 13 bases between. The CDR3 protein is CASQWDFPYEQYF. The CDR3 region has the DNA TGTGCCAGCCAGTGGGACTTCCCCTACGAGCAGTACTTC.

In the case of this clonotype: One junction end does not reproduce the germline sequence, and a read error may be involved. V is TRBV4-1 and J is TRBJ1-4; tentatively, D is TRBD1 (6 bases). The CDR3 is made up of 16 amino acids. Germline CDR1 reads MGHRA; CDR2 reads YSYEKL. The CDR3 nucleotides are TGCGCCAGCAGCCAAGGGGAAGGGGGGCAAGGGGAAAGACTGTTTTTT. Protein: CASSQGEGGQGERLFF.

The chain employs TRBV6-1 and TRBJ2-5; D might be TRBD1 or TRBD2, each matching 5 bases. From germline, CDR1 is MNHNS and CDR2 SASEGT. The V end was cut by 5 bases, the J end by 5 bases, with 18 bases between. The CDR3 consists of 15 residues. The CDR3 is CASSSWRGVGETQYF. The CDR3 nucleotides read TGTGCCAGCAGTTCCTGGCGAGGGGTAGGCGAGACCCAGTACTTC.

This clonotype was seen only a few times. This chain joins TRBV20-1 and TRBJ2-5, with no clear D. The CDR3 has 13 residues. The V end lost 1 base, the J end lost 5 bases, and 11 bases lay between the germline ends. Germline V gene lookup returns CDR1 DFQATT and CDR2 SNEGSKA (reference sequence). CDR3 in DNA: TGCAGTGCTAGAGCCCCCACCCTCGAGACCCAGTACTTC. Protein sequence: CSARAPTLETQYF.

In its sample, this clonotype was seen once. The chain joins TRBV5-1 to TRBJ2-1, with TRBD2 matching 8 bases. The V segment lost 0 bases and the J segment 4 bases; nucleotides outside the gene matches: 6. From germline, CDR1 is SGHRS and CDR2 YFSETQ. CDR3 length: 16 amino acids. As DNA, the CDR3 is TGCGCCAGCAGCTTGGTGGGAGCGGGAGCGTACAATGAGCAGTTCTTC. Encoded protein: CASSLVGAGAYNEQFF.

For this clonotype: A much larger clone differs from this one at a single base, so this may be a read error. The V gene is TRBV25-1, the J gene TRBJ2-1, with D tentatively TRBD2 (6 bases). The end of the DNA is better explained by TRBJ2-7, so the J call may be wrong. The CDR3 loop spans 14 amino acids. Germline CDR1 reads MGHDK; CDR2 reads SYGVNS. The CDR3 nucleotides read TGTGCCAGCAGGGAATACGGGGGAAGAAGAGAGCAGTACTTC. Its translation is CASREYGGRREQYF.